The T cell receptor (beta chain) under discussion was sequenced for a study of blood T cell repertoires in COVID-19. V lost 0 bases, J lost 2 bases, and 4 bases stayed unmatched. Germline CDR1 SGDLS, CDR2 YYNGEE. CDR3 length: 16 residues. Clones were read by immunoSEQ multiplex PCR, and TCRdb kept only the in-frame ones, dropping some. The sample carries about 59,000 clones, about nine tenths recorded once. The origin of this receptor is an elderly man with acute or convalescent COVID-19. The genes are TRBV9 and TRBJ2-5; 10 nucleotides match TRBD1. The sample taken for sequencing was peripheral blood. For the CDR3, the DNA is TGTGCCAGCAGCGTAGCGGGGGGACAGGGGCAAGAGACCCAGTACTTC. As protein: CASSVAGGQGQETQYF.